The rows below give T cell receptor beta chains drawn from one sample of a study of spatial heterogeneity in lung cancer. TCRdb called the 5' RACE reads again in MiXCR, with one record for every CDR3 protein. The top ten clones hold about 25% of a sample with about 27,000 distinct CDR3 sequences, 7.1% of them seen once. Sequences were derived from lung tumor tissue, sampled at surgery. These receptors came from a male donor with early-stage non-small cell lung cancer. Each CDR3 is given with its conserved first and last residue. The order of the fields is J gene, V gene, D gene, clone size, CDR3 protein, CDR3 DNA. A D gene is named only where the DNA matches it firmly. The listing skips clone size in some rows; elsewhere it reads once, few, many or a size class.

TRBJ1-2 | TRBV5-1 | - | many | CASSLAGSHNYGYTF | TGCGCCAGCAGCTTGGCCGGCAGTCATAACTATGGCTACACCTTC
TRBJ1-3 | TRBV28 | - | - | CASSSGAWRNTIYF | TGTGCCAGCAGTTCAGGAGCTTGGCGAAACACCATATATTTT
TRBJ1-5 | TRBV29-1 | - | - | CSVGGDGLQPQHF | TGCAGCGTTGGAGGAGATGGGCTTCAGCCCCAGCATTTT
TRBJ2-5 | TRBV5-1 | - | few | CASSSIRGPETQYF | TGCGCCAGCAGCTCAATCCGGGGGCCAGAGACCCAGTACTTC
TRBJ2-7 | TRBV6-6 | - | - | CASRRSLGRYEQYF | TGTGCCAGCAGACGATCCCTTGGGCGCTACGAGCAGTACTTC
TRBJ1-1 | TRBV10-3 | - | - | CAISARTETEAFF | TGTGCCATCAGTGCCAGGACTGAGACTGAAGCTTTCTTT
TRBJ2-7 | TRBV29-1 | - | - | CSVWGRNYEQYF | TGCAGCGTTTGGGGCAGGAACTACGAGCAGTACTTC
TRBJ2-5 | TRBV29-1 | - | many | CSVESLSETQYF | TGCAGCGTTGAATCGCTATCGGAGACCCAGTACTTC
TRBJ2-1 | TRBV5-5 | TRBD1 | many | CASSRTGVEQFF | TGTGCCAGCAGCAGGACAGGGGTCGAGCAGTTCTTC
TRBJ2-7 | TRBV20-1 | TRBD2 | few | CSARDREGRSYEQYF | TGCAGTGCTAGAGATCGGGAGGGGCGCTCCTACGAGCAGTACTTC
TRBJ2-7 | TRBV28 | - | many | CASSLPGEESYEQYF | TGTGCCAGCAGTTTGCCAGGGGAGGAGAGCTACGAGCAGTACTTC
TRBJ2-2 | TRBV4-2 | - | many | CASSPLGVNTGELFF | TGTGCCAGCAGCCCATTGGGGGTTAACACCGGGGAGCTGTTTTTT
TRBJ2-5 | TRBV7-9 | TRBD2 | - | CASSWTSTQYF | TGTGCCAGCAGCTGGACTAGTACCCAGTACTTC
TRBJ1-1 | TRBV19 | - | few | CASSMLKQSGTEAFF | TGTGCCAGTAGTATGTTAAAACAAAGCGGCACTGAAGCTTTCTTT
TRBJ2-7 | TRBV10-3 | - | - | CAISEAPRDSEQYF | TGTGCCATCAGTGAGGCGCCGCGGGACAGCGAGCAGTACTTC
TRBJ2-3 | TRBV28 | - | many | CASSFKQATDTQYF | TGTGCCAGCAGTTTTAAGCAGGCCACCGATACGCAGTATTTT
TRBJ2-1 | TRBV25-1 | - | - | CASSELGTAGYNEQFF | TGTGCCAGCAGTGAATTAGGGACGGCCGGCTACAATGAGCAGTTCTTC
TRBJ1-5 | TRBV12-3/TRBV12-4 | TRBD1 | many | CASSFQGAWNQPQHF | TGTGCCAGCAGTTTTCAGGGGGCATGGAATCAGCCCCAGCATTTT
TRBJ2-1 | TRBV28 | - | many | CASRIQGNNEQFF | TGTGCCAGCAGAATACAGGGAAACAATGAGCAGTTCTTC
TRBJ2-2 | TRBV6-2/TRBV6-3 | - | many | CASSGPTELFF | TGTGCCAGCTCCGGACCAACAGAGCTGTTTTTT
TRBJ1-1 | TRBV6-1 | - | many | CASSVVGVLTEAFF | TGTGCCAGCAGTGTCGTAGGGGTACTCACTGAAGCTTTCTTT
TRBJ2-5 | TRBV28 | TRBD2 | few | CASSIAGDQETQYF | TGTGCCAGCAGTATAGCGGGGGACCAAGAGACCCAGTACTTC
TRBJ1-5 | TRBV28 | - | many | CASSVRDQPQHF | TGTGCCAGCAGCGTCAGGGACCAGCCCCAGCATTTT
TRBJ2-1 | TRBV5-1 | - | few | CASSGRMTYNEQFF | TGCGCCAGCAGCGGCAGGATGACCTACAATGAGCAGTTCTTC
TRBJ1-1 | TRBV11-3 | - | - | CASSLDRMAEAFF | TGTGCCAGCAGCTTAGATCGGATGGCTGAAGCTTTCTTT
TRBJ2-3 | TRBV6-5 | - | - | CASSDTAEADTQYF | TGTGCCAGCAGTGACACCGCCGAGGCAGATACGCAGTATTTT
TRBJ2-5 | TRBV20-1 | - | many | CSASSVRQETQYF | TGCAGTGCTAGTAGCGTGCGACAAGAGACCCAGTACTTC
TRBJ2-3 | TRBV4-3 | - | - | CASSQDLAQTSTDTQYF | TGCGCCAGCAGCCAAGATCTGGCACAGACCAGCACAGATACGCAGTATTTT